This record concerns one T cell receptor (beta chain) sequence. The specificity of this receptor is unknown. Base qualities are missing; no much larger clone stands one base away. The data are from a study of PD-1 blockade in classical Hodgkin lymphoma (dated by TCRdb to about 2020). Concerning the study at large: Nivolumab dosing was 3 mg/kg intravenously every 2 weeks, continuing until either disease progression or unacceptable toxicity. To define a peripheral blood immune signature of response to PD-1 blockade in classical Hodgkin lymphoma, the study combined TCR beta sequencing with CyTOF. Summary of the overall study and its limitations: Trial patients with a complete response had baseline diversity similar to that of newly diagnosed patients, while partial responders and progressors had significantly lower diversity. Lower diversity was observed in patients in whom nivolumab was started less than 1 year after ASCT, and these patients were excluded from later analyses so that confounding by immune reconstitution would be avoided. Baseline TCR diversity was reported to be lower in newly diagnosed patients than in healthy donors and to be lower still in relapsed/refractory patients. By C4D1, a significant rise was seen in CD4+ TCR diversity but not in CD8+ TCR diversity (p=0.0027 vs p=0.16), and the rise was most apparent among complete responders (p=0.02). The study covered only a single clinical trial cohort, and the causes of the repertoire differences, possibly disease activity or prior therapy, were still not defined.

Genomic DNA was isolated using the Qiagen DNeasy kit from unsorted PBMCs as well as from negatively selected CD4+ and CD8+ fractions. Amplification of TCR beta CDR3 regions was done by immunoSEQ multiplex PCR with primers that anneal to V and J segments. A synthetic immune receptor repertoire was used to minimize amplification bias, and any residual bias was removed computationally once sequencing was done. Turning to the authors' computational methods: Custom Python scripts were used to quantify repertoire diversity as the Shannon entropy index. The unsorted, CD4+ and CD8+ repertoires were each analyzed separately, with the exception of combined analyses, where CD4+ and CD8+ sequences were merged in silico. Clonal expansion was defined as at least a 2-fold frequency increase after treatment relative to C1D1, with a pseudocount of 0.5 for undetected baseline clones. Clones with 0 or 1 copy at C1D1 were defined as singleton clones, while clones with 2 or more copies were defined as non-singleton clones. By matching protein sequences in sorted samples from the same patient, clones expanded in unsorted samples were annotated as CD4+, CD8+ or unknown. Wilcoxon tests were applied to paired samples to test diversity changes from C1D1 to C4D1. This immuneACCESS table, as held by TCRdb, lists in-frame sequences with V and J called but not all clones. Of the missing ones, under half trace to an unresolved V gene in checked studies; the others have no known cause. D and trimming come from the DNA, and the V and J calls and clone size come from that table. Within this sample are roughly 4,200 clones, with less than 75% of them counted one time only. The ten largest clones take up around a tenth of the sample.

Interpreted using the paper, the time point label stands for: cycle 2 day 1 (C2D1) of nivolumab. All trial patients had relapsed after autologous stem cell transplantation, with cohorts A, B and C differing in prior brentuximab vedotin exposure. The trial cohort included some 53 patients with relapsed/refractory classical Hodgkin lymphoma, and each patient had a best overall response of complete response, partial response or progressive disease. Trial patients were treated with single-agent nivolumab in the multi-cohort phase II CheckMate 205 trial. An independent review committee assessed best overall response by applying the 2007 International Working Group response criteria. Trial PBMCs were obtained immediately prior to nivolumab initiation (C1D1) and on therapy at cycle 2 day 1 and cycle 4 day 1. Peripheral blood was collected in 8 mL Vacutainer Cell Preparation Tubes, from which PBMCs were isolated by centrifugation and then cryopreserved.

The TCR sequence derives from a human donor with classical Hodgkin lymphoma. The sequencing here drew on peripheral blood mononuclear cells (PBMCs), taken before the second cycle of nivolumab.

The DNA reads as follows: TGTGCCAGCACGGAGGGATGGGGAGGAGAGACCCAGTACTTC. It translates to CASTEGWGGETQYF. The rearrangement combines TRBV28 with TRBJ2-5; the D region possibly corresponds to TRBD2 (6 bases align). V is shortened by 7 bases, J by 4 bases, and the region joining them spans 16 bases. Reading from cysteine to phenylalanine, the CDR3 counts 14 amino acids. Left in the record is the CDR3 DNA by itself, 42 bases read in frame from the first base. CDR1 and CDR2 (MDHEN, SYDVKM) derive from the germline V gene. Joined to the reference TRBV28 and TRBJ2-5 proteins, this CDR3 gives the full variable domain: DVKVTQSSRYLVKRTGEKVFLECVQDMDHENMFWYRQDPGLGLRLIYFSYDVKMKEKGDIPEGYSVSREKKERFSLILESASTNQTSMYLCASTEGWGGETQYFGPGTRLLVL.